One T cell receptor (beta chain) is described in this entry. It has no known antigen specificity. No qualities accompany the bases; no much larger clone lies one base away. From the cysteine through the phenylalanine, the CDR3 covers 15 amino acids. The only DNA kept is the CDR3, 45 bases in frame from the first base. The CDR1 and CDR2 encoded by the germline V gene are SGHRS and YFSETQ. Trimming at the junction amounts to 5 bases on V and 0 bases on J, and the germline ends lie 12 bases apart. Participants in the prospective study were enrolled through a virtual design, were aged roughly 18 to 100 years, and lived in 20 to 30 United States geographic areas. Cohort assignment in the prospective study relied on participant-reported clinical history from a screening survey and a study questionnaire. Recovered participants in ImmuneRACE Cohort 3 were defined as having two consecutive negative NP/OP PCR tests, clearance from a healthcare professional, or resolution of symptoms. Each participant in the prospective study had whole blood, serum and a nasopharyngeal or oropharyngeal swab collected by mobile phlebotomists. Prospective study participants could optionally give additional blood draws and questionnaires over an approximately two-month period. Prospective study blood samples were shipped either frozen or at room temperature before DNA extraction.

This record comes from a study of blood T cell repertoires in COVID-19 (dated by TCRdb to 2020 to 2022). As for the study more broadly: Collaborator samples came from the United States, Italy and Spain and covered acute and convalescent phases of COVID-19. HLA class I and class II types, where available, came from metadata supplied by the sample provider rather than from assay-based typing. Samples were obtained from the ongoing ImmuneRACE study (first 160 participants) and from over 1,000 subjects provided by 6 global collaborators. A de-identified subject ID, COVID-19 status, age in years and sex were almost always included in the sample metadata. The repertoires were made available in a free public database intended to serve as a resource for research on the immune response to SARS-CoV-2. Deeply sampled blood TCRbeta repertoires from subjects exposed to, actively infected with, or recovered from COVID-19 were included in the dataset. The prospective study material was composed of cDNA or gDNA derived from T cells, B-cell-depleted T cells, or PBMCs.

TCRbeta CDR3 regions were amplified from genomic DNA by means of the immunoSEQ Assay, a bias-controlled multiplex PCR. For the original study's pipeline: Nucleated cell counts per sample were estimated from amplification of reference gene primers within the assay. To quantify the absolute abundance of each unique TCRbeta CDR3 rearrangement, sequence reads were collapsed and filtered. Productive Simpson clonality was computed per sample as the square root of Simpson's diversity index over productive rearrangements. TCRdb took over this immuneACCESS table, retaining in-frame rearrangements with V and J assigned. Such tables are incomplete; in checked studies, under half of the missing clones stem from an unresolved V gene, and the remainder is unexplained. For V, J and clone size, that table is used; D and trimming come from the DNA. In all, the sample holds a few hundred thousand clones, and around nine tenths of those were seen once. The leading ten clones occupy approximately 10% of the sample.

Study-wide conclusions, independent of this receptor: How much clinical and demographic metadata was included differed by source and by participant, and the metadata was provided uncurated.

This TCR was sampled from a woman aged 50 to 65 who had recovered from COVID-19. The sequence links TRBV5-1 to TRBJ1-5; possibly the D gene is TRBD1, per 5 matching bases. The sample comprised PBMCs or T cells enriched from blood (not recorded which). The encoded CDR3 is CASRADSFSNQPQHF. In nucleotide form, the sequence is TGCGCCAGCAGGGCTGACAGCTTTAGCAATCAGCCCCAGCATTTT.